Detailed here is one T cell receptor beta chain. Here immunoSEQ multiplex PCR was the method, and the copy in TCRdb shows in-frame clones only, minus some. The data show approximately 140,000 clones, 70% to 90% seen once. This entry comes from a study of T cell responses to AZD1222 COVID-19 vaccine. From germline, CDR1 is MNHEY and CDR2 SVGAGI. V was clipped by 8 bases and J by 15 bases; unmatched bases: 12. The CDR3 contains 12 residues. The sequence derives from an adult in good health. The material sequenced was peripheral blood, taken on day 0 of AZD1222 vaccination. The V call is TRBV6-5, the J call TRBJ2-1; 8 bases map to TRBD2. As DNA, the CDR3 is TGTGCCAGCCGGGCTAGCGGGCGGCCGCCGTTCTTC. Translating gives CASRASGRPPFF.